The next 14 T cell receptor beta chains were all read from a single sample in a study of blood T cell repertoires in COVID-19. Assay used: immunoSEQ multiplex PCR; TCRdb lists only in-frame clones, some missing. Here the sample spans around 190,000 clones, around 89% being singletons. Material: peripheral blood. The receptors were gathered from a man aged 18 to 35 who had recovered from COVID-19.

This clone was detected only once. The CDR3 sequence: CASSLPGGEQFF. The CDR3 bases are TGTGCCAGCAGTTTACCCGGCGGGGAGCAGTTCTTC. V and J are TRBV27 and TRBJ2-1; maybe TRBD2 (5 bases). V lost 2 bases to trimming and J lost 10 bases, with 9 bases between them. Looked up from germline, CDR1 is MNHEY and CDR2 is SMNVEV (reference sequence). This CDR3 contains 12 residues.

The chain has TRBV7-2 and TRBJ2-3; tentatively, D is TRBD2 (5 bases). Germline lookup yields CDR1 SGHTA and CDR2 FQGNSA. Trimming stripped 5 bases from V and 0 bases from J, with 18 bases between. The CDR3 extends over 17 amino acids. CDR3: CASSPAGGPGSTDTQYF. CDR3 coding DNA: TGTGCCAGCAGCCCCGCGGGCGGGCCGGGGAGCACAGATACGCAGTATTTT.

The genes are TRBV9 and TRBJ2-2, with 8 bases aligning to TRBD2. This CDR3 is 17 amino acids long. Trimming removed 0 bases from V and 0 bases from J; junction bases left unmatched: 4. The germline V gene encodes CDR1 SGDLS and CDR2 YYNGEE. The CDR3 DNA is TGTGCCAGCAGCGTAGTGGCGGGAGGATCGAACACCGGGGAGCTGTTTTTT. Protein product: CASSVVAGGSNTGELFF.

The chain combines TRBV7-9 with TRBJ1-5; 8 nucleotides agree with TRBD1. The V and J ends lost 5 bases and 2 bases, in that order; junction bases with no gene match: 8. CDR3 length: 16 amino acids. The germline CDR1 and CDR2 sequences are SEHNR and FQNEAQ (reference sequence). Here the CDR3 reads CASSPADRAGNQPQHF. In DNA form, the CDR3 reads TGTGCCAGCAGCCCCGCGGACAGGGCGGGCAATCAGCCCCAGCATTTT. The full variable domain, completed using reference TRBV7-9 and TRBJ1-5, is DTGVSQNPRHKITKRGQNVTFRCDPISEHNRLYWYRQTLGQGPEFLTYFQNEAQLEKSRLLSDRFSAERPKGSFSTLEIQRTEQGDSAMYLCASSPADRAGNQPQHFGDGTRLSIL.

The chain links TRBV5-1 to TRBJ2-5; D gene unclear. The CDR3 spans 12 residues. CDR1 and CDR2 from the germline V gene are SGHRS and YFSETQ. V was trimmed by 0 bases and J by 5 bases, leaving 5 bases between them. The CDR3 DNA is TGCGCCAGCAGCTTGGTTCCGGAGACCCAGTACTTC. Encoded protein: CASSLVPETQYF.

The CDR3 region is CASSPDGLAGNSYRTGELFF. CDR3 in DNA: TGCGCCAGCAGCCCCGACGGACTAGCGGGAAACTCTTACAGGACCGGGGAGCTGTTTTTT. The V gene is TRBV4-1, the J gene TRBJ2-2, with 12 bases that match TRBD2. V lost 4 bases to trimming and J lost 5 bases; unmatched junction nucleotides: 17. The CDR3 contains 20 residues. CDR1 is MGHRA and CDR2 is YSYEKL in the germline V gene.

DNA for the CDR3: TGTGCCAGCAGCCCTACAGGTTTCTACGAGCAGTACTTC. It yields the protein CASSPTGFYEQYF. The chain links TRBV7-9 to TRBJ2-7, with D perhaps TRBD1 (5 bases). The V gene's germline CDR1 is SEHNR and CDR2 FQNEAQ (reference sequence). This CDR3 has 13 amino acids. Trimming removed 5 bases from V and 3 bases from J, with 11 bases in between. Based on the CDR3 plus reference TRBV7-9 and TRBJ2-7, the full variable domain is DTGVSQNPRHKITKRGQNVTFRCDPISEHNRLYWYRQTLGQGPEFLTYFQNEAQLEKSRLLSDRFSAERPKGSFSTLEIQRTEQGDSAMYLCASSPTGFYEQYFGPGTRLTVT.

The chain carries TRBV2 and TRBJ2-5; 10 nucleotides match TRBD2. This CDR3 is built from 15 residues. V gave up 4 bases and J gave up 2 bases; unmatched junction bases: 4. Looked up from germline, CDR1 is SNHLY and CDR2 is FYNNEI. In DNA, the CDR3 is TGTGCCAGCAGTGTGAGCGGGAGGGGGCAAGAGACCCAGTACTTC. Translated: CASSVSGRGQETQYF. The entire variable domain, with the rest obtained from reference TRBV2 and TRBJ2-5, is as follows: EPEVTQTPSHQVTQMGQEVILRCVPISNHLYFYWYRQILGQKVEFLVSFYNNEISEKSEIFDDQFSVERPDGSNFTLKIRSTKLEDSAMYFCASSVSGRGQETQYFGPGTRLLVL.

The chain couples TRBV4-3 to TRBJ1-1; TRBD1 matches at 8 bases. Per the germline V gene, CDR1 is LGHNA and CDR2 is YSLEER. Losses at the gene ends were 3 bases for V and 0 bases for J; bases not matched to a gene: 6. The CDR3 is 16 residues long. The CDR3 loop reads CASSHDRTGLNTEAFF. CDR3 sequence (DNA): TGCGCCAGCAGCCACGATAGGACAGGGCTGAACACTGAAGCTTTCTTT.

The chain employs TRBV30 and TRBJ2-1, with a tentative D call TRBD2 (5 bases). V gave up 0 bases and J gave up 5 bases, with 14 bases separating them. In germline, CDR1 is GTSNPN, CDR2 SVGIG (reference sequence). The CDR3 runs 15 residues. CDR3 DNA: TGTGCCTGGAGTGTAGAGGGAGCATCTAACAATGAGCAGTTCTTC. This translates into CAWSVEGASNNEQFF.

This clone was found a few times. The chain combines TRBV29-1 with TRBJ2-7; 7 bases are a match to TRBD2. Germline loops: CDR1 SQVTM, CDR2 ANQGSEA. This CDR3 comprises 12 residues. V dropped 4 bases and J dropped 2; count of bases not matched to a gene: 2. Here the CDR3 reads CSVGGSTYEQYF. The CDR3 coding sequence is TGCAGCGTTGGCGGGAGCACCTACGAGCAGTACTTC.

The CDR3 coding sequence is TGTGCCAGCAGTTCTGCCTTGACTTGGCTAAGAGTGAACACTGAAGCTTTCTTT. It specifies CASSSALTWLRVNTEAFF. This chain connects TRBV6-2 or TRBV6-3 to TRBJ1-1; D is unresolved. V was pared by 4 bases and J by 0 bases, with 21 bases between. Germline values: CDR1 MNHEY, CDR2 SVGEGT. The CDR3 totals 18 residues.

The chain has TRBV21-1 and TRBJ2-7; TRBD2, the table's D call, lacks a check against the DNA. TRBV21-1 is noted as a pseudogene. This CDR3 is 21 amino acids long. DNA for the CDR3: TGTGCCAGCAGCAAAATGGGTAGGGTCCTTCGTCCTAGCGGGTCCTCCTACGAGCAGTACTTC. Protein sequence: CASSKMGRVLRPSGSSYEQYF.

The gene calls are TRBV7-2 and TRBJ2-7; D gene ambiguous. V dropped 3 bases and J dropped 0 bases, with 6 bases sitting between them. The CDR3 sequence is 13 residues long. Germline V gene lookup returns CDR1 SGHTA and CDR2 FQGNSA. CDR3 bases: TGTGCCAGCAGCTTGTTCCACTCCTACGAGCAGTACTTC. It translates to CASSLFHSYEQYF.